One sample yielded the 21 T cell receptor beta chains listed below, sequenced in a study of cytomegalovirus exposure and HLA in healthy donors. The PCR had 60 Vbeta and 13 Jbeta primers. Libraries were prepared by immunoSEQ multiplex PCR; TCRdb keeps only in-frame clonotypes and omits some of them. The sample has around 170,000 clones; more than 75% are singletons. Material for sequencing was PBMCs. These receptors came from a middle-aged man in good health and CMV-seronegative.

The chain has TRBV28 and TRBJ1-5, with 9 bases matching TRBD1. The CDR3 sequence is 14 residues long. V gave up 6 bases and J gave up 4 bases; unmatched junction bases: 4. CDR1 is MDHEN, CDR2 SYDVKM, per germline. The CDR3 is CASRTGGENQPQHF. Written as DNA, the CDR3 is TGTGCCAGCAGAACAGGGGGCGAGAATCAGCCCCAGCATTTT.

This clone was observed a few times. This chain connects TRBV7-8 to TRBJ2-6; D gene uncertain. The V end lost 2 bases, the J end lost 0 bases, and 5 bases lay between the germline ends. This CDR3 is built from 15 residues. CDR1 is SGHVS and CDR2 is FQNEAQ in the germline V gene. The CDR3 sequence: CASSLYTSGANVLTF. The CDR3 coding sequence is TGTGCCAGCAGCTTATACACCTCTGGGGCCAACGTCCTGACTTTC.

The rearrangement links TRBV11-2 to TRBJ1-1; 9 bases line up with TRBD1. The CDR3 covers 14 residues. CDR1 and CDR2 from the germline V gene are SGHAT and FQNNGV. V lost 5 bases and J lost 4; bases outside the gene matches: 5. Written as DNA, the CDR3 is TGTGCCAGCAGCCGGAACAGGGGGCTCACTGAAGCTTTCTTT. Protein product: CASSRNRGLTEAFF.

The chain uses TRBV6-5 and TRBJ2-1, with 12 bases lining up with TRBD2. The CDR3 has 16 amino acids. From germline, CDR1 is MNHEY and CDR2 SVGAGI. J lost 6 bases, V lost 4 bases, and 7 bases had no gene match. The CDR3: CASSSRLAGVINEQFF. CDR3 sequence (DNA): TGTGCCAGCAGTTCCCGACTAGCGGGAGTAATCAATGAGCAGTTCTTC.

V usage is TRBV27 and J usage is TRBJ2-4, with D tentatively TRBD1 or TRBD2 (9 bases each). The CDR3 is 21 amino acids. Germline assignment: CDR1 MNHEY and CDR2 SMNVEV (reference sequence). The germline V and J ends were trimmed by 2 bases and 3 bases, with 29 bases remaining between them. Written as DNA, the CDR3 is TGTGCCAGCAGTTTAGATCCCCGACAGGGGGGAGCGGGAGGAGGCAAAAACATTCAGTACTTC. Its translation is CASSLDPRQGGAGGGKNIQYF.

The chain joins TRBV28 to TRBJ2-1; TRBD2 matches at 11 bases. V gave up 8 bases and J gave up 10 bases; unmatched junction bases: 4. Germline assignment: CDR1 MDHEN and CDR2 SYDVKM. The CDR3 has 12 amino acids. CDR3 protein: CASARLAGEQFF. DNA of the CDR3: TGTGCCAGCGCCCGACTAGCGGGAGAGCAGTTCTTC.

The V call is TRBV2, the J call TRBJ2-2, with TRBD2 as a possible D gene (5 bases). The V and J ends lost 9 bases and 7 bases respectively, with 15 bases between them. The germline CDR1 and CDR2 sequences are SNHLY and FYNNEI. The CDR3 consists of 13 residues. CDR3 DNA sequence: TGTGCCAGTCTCGTGAGGAGGAACGGGGAGCTGTTTTTT. This sequence encodes CASLVRRNGELFF.

The V call is TRBV28, the J call TRBJ1-2; weak D call: TRBD1 (5 bases). Trimming left V 6 bases short and J 4 bases short, with 21 bases between. CDR1 and CDR2 from the germline V gene are MDHEN and SYDVKM. The CDR3 is 16 amino acids. CDR3 DNA sequence: TGTGCCAGCAGCATCGGGGGAATGACGAATTTCTATGGCTACACCTTC. Translated, it gives CASSIGGMTNFYGYTF.

The chain carries TRBV19 and TRBJ1-1; D may be TRBD1 (6 bases). This CDR3 is built from 18 residues. Germline V gives CDR1 LNHDA, CDR2 SQIVND (reference sequence). With 3 bases removed from V and 1 base from J, the gap between germline ends came to 21 bases. The DNA of the CDR3 is TGTGCCAGTAGTATCAAAGCCATTCCTAGGGGGAGGAACACTGAAGCTTTCTTT. Translating gives CASSIKAIPRGRNTEAFF.

The chain uses TRBV7-9 and TRBJ1-1; 8 nucleotides match TRBD1. The CDR3 sequence is 15 residues long. With 5 bases clipped from V and 4 bases from J, the junction kept 9 bases outside the gene matches. Germline lookup yields CDR1 SEHNR and CDR2 FQNEAQ (reference sequence). In DNA, the CDR3 is TGTGCCAGCAGCCAGGGGGCGGTCCAGAGCACTGAAGCTTTCTTT. This sequence encodes CASSQGAVQSTEAFF.

The V call is TRBV5-1, the J call TRBJ1-2; weak D call: TRBD1 (5 bases). Trimming took 3 bases from V and 5 from J, leaving 14 bases between them. From germline, CDR1 is SGHRS and CDR2 YFSETQ. The CDR3 has 14 residues. The CDR3 here is CASSWAPTEYGYTF. CDR3 DNA sequence: TGCGCCAGCAGCTGGGCCCCGACAGAGTATGGCTACACCTTC.

The chain uses TRBV2 and TRBJ2-6, with D perhaps TRBD1 (6 bases). The CDR3 has 16 residues. Germline lookup yields CDR1 SNHLY and CDR2 FYNNEI. Trimming stripped 6 bases from V and 1 base from J, with 13 bases between. The DNA for the CDR3 is TGTGCCAGCAGCTCGGAAACAGGGTCTGGGGCCAACGTCCTGACTTTC. This gives the protein CASSSETGSGANVLTF.

This clone has only a few counts. The J gene is TRBJ1-6, the V gene TRBV7-2, with D maybe TRBD1 (5 bases). The V and J ends lost 1 base and 10 bases respectively, with 17 bases between them. Looked up from germline, CDR1 is SGHTA and CDR2 is FQGNSA. The CDR3 consists of 16 residues. CDR3 bases: TGTGCCAGCAGCTTAGGATTTGCCCTCGGGGGGTCACCCCTCCACTTT. Translating gives CASSLGFALGGSPLHF.

This sequence joins TRBV5-1 and TRBJ2-1, with a weak D call TRBD2 (5 bases). Trimming pared 1 base from V and 5 bases from J, leaving 16 bases between. The CDR3 is 16 amino acids. Germline V CDR1 and CDR2: SGHRS, YFSETQ. For the CDR3, the DNA is TGCGCCAGCAGCTTGCCCCGTCTAGCAGCAAACAATGAGCAGTTCTTC. This sequence encodes CASSLPRLAANNEQFF. The complete variable domain, with remaining parts taken from reference TRBV5-1 and TRBJ2-1, reads KAGVTQTPRYLIKTRGQQVTLSCSPISGHRSVSWYQQTPGQGLQFLFEYFSETQRNKGNFPGRFSGRQFSNSRSEMNVSTLELGDSALYLCASSLPRLAANNEQFFGPGTRLTVL.

The gene calls are TRBV15 and TRBJ2-1, with TRBD2 matching over 10 bases. Germline V gives CDR1 LNHNV, CDR2 YYDKDF (reference sequence). V dropped 1 base and J dropped 7; count of bases not matched to a gene: 7. The CDR3 spans 16 residues. The CDR3 DNA sequence: TGTGCCACCAGCAGAGGGGAGCGGGGGGGCCAAAATGAGCAGTTCTTC. Encoded protein: CATSRGERGGQNEQFF. Combining the CDR3 with reference TRBV15 and TRBJ2-1 gives the whole variable domain DAMVIQNPRYQVTQFGKPVTLSCSQTLNHNVMYWYQQKSSQAPKLLFHYYDKDFNNEADTPDNFQSRRPNTSFCFLDIRSPGLGDTAMYLCATSRGERGGQNEQFFGPGTRLTVL.

J is TRBJ1-3 and V is TRBV13; 7 bases line up with TRBD1. The CDR3 spans 17 residues. Germline values: CDR1 PRHDT, CDR2 FYEKMQ (reference sequence). J lost 0 bases, V lost 4 bases, and 9 bases had no gene match. The CDR3 here is CASSYRGAAYSGNTIYF. CDR3 nucleotides: TGTGCCAGCAGCTACAGGGGCGCCGCTTACTCTGGAAACACCATATATTTT.

This rearrangement joins TRBV6-5 to TRBJ2-2; 7 bases align to TRBD1. From germline, CDR1 is MNHEY and CDR2 SVGAGI. Trimming at V came to 6 bases and at J to 1 base, leaving 5 bases not matched to a gene. The CDR3 is 15 residues long. CDR3 nucleotides: TGTGCCAGCAGCCTCAGGGGGAAGAACACCGGGGAGCTGTTTTTT. Protein sequence: CASSLRGKNTGELFF.

The CDR3 is CASRAQIPNQPQHF. CDR3 nucleotides: TGTGCCAGCAGAGCACAGATACCTAATCAGCCCCAGCATTTT. The chain uses TRBV2 and TRBJ1-5, with D unclear. The CDR3 spans 14 residues. Trimming left V 6 bases short and J 4 bases short, with 13 bases between. The germline V gene encodes CDR1 SNHLY and CDR2 FYNNEI.

The V gene is TRBV5-8, the J gene TRBJ2-3; 9 nucleotides agree with TRBD1. Germline V gene data show CDR1 as SGHTS and CDR2 as YDEGEE. The CDR3 sequence is 14 residues long. V dropped 2 bases and J dropped 4; count of bases not matched to a gene: 2. The chain's CDR3 is CASSLQGAADTQYF. CDR3 sequence (DNA): TGTGCCAGCAGCTTACAGGGGGCGGCAGATACGCAGTATTTT.

This clone was detected a few times. The V and J genes are TRBV11-2 and TRBJ2-7, with 9 bases that match TRBD1. The CDR3 runs 13 residues. The germline gives CDR1 SGHAT, CDR2 FQNNGV. The ends lost 5 bases at V and 6 bases at J; junction bases unmatched: 5. CDR3 nucleotide sequence: TGTGCCAGCAGCCGGGACAGGGCAATCGAGCAGTACTTC. This codes for CASSRDRAIEQYF.

The V gene is TRBV6-5, the J gene TRBJ2-2; TRBD1 agrees at 7 bases. CDR3 length: 15 amino acids. Germline CDR1 reads MNHEY; CDR2 reads SVGAGI. After removal of 6 bases from V and 3 bases from J, the junction contained 7 bases not matched to a gene. The CDR3 DNA sequence: TGTGCCAGCAGGGACAGGTGGCGAGACACCGGGGAGCTGTTTTTT. It encodes CASRDRWRDTGELFF.